This is a list of T cell receptor beta chains from one sample in a study of Graves' ophthalmopathy and Graves' hyperthyroidism. TCRdb processed the multiplex PCR reads anew with MiXCR; each CDR3 protein has one entry. The table records about 620,000 distinct CDR3 sequences, 22% of them present only once. The sample comprised peripheral blood. These receptors came from a woman aged 18-29 years with stable Graves' hyperthyroidism. Some clones in this sample may be carry-over from other donors' samples. The CDR3 runs from the conserved cysteine through the conserved F or W. Each record gives: clone size, V gene, J gene, D gene, CDR3 DNA, CDR3 protein. D genes are given only for firm matches. A clone size is listed for some rows: how often the clone was seen (once, few, many), or a class if it is expanded.

many,TRBV6-2/TRBV6-3,TRBJ1-5,.,TGTGCCAGCAGTAGAGGGTTAATTCAGCCCCAGCATTTT,CASSRGLIQPQHF
many,TRBV27,TRBJ2-2,TRBD1,TGTGCCAGCAGTCCCAGACGCCTGACAGGGTCTAACACCGGGGAGCTGTTTTTT,CASSPRRLTGSNTGELFF
.,TRBV24-1,TRBJ1-5,.,TGTGCCACCAGTGACCCCGAAAGCAATCAGCCCCAGCATTTT,CATSDPESNQPQHF
many,TRBV5-1,TRBJ1-2,.,TGCGCCAGCAGCGGGCCAGGGATCTGGGGCTACACCTTC,CASSGPGIWGYTF
once,TRBV28,TRBJ1-2,.,TGTGCCAGCACCTACACGTCAGGGGCTAACTATGGCTACACCTTC,CASTYTSGANYGYTF
many,TRBV6-1,TRBJ1-6,.,TGTGCCAGCAGACCCCCTAGCTCATCGGGCAGAGGGACACCCCTCCACTTT,CASRPPSSSGRGTPLHF
many,TRBV5-1,TRBJ1-6,.,TGCGCCAGCAGCTTCGGGGACTCCTATAATTCACCCCTCCACTTT,CASSFGDSYNSPLHF
many,TRBV6-2/TRBV6-3,TRBJ1-1,.,TGTGCCAGCAGTTACTCGAGACCCACTGAAGCTTTCTTT,CASSYSRPTEAFF
many,TRBV4-1,TRBJ1-3,.,TGCGCCAGCAGCCAAGAAGTCGGGTACTCTGGAAACACCATATATTTT,CASSQEVGYSGNTIYF
many,TRBV27,TRBJ1-1,TRBD1,TGTGCCAGCAGTCACTCGAAAGTTTACAGGGGGAACACTGAAGCTTTCTTT,CASSHSKVYRGNTEAFF
many,TRBV6-5,TRBJ1-2,.,TGTGCCAGCAGTTACCAGGACAGCCCGCCTTGGTATGGCTACACCTTC,CASSYQDSPPWYGYTF
many,TRBV7-3,TRBJ1-5,.,TGTGCCAGCAGCAGTCTATGGCGTTTAGGGGACGATCAGCCCCAGCATTTT,CASSSLWRLGDDQPQHF
many,TRBV7-8,TRBJ2-5,.,TGTGCCAGCAGCTTAGAGCGCATCGAGACCCAGTACTTC,CASSLERIETQYF
.,TRBV6-5,TRBJ1-1,.,TGTGCCAGCAGTTTCCAAGGCGGGGTTTACGGTGAAGCTTTCTTT,CASSFQGGVYGEAFF
.,TRBV7-6,TRBJ2-2,.,TGTGCCAGCAGCTCCCCCCGCCCTCACTCTCGTGGGGGACAAACCGGGGAGCTGTTTTTT,CASSSPRPHSRGGQTGELFF
many,TRBV5-1,TRBJ1-2,.,TGCGCCAGCAGAATATCGCAGGGTGGCTACACCTTC,CASRISQGGYTF
many,TRBV7-8,TRBJ2-7,.,TGTGCCAGCAGAAACCCCTACGGGGGGCGCGACGAGCAGTACTTC,CASRNPYGGRDEQYF
few,TRBV15,TRBJ1-1,TRBD1,TGTGCCACCAGCAGAGATAAGGGGGCTGGAACTGAAGCTTTCTTT,CATSRDKGAGTEAFF
.,TRBV12-3/TRBV12-4,TRBJ2-6,TRBD1,TGTGCCAGCAGCCCTAGGGGGCAAGGGGCCAACGTCCTGACTTTC,CASSPRGQGANVLTF
many,TRBV30,TRBJ1-2,.,TGTGCCTGGAGTGTACGGGGGCTCGGCTACACCTTC,CAWSVRGLGYTF
.,TRBV12-3/TRBV12-4,TRBJ2-7,TRBD2,TGTGCCAGCAGCCCGGGACTAGCGGGAGGAAGAGGGCAGTACTTC,CASSPGLAGGRGQYF
.,TRBV10-3,TRBJ2-7,TRBD1,TGTGCCATCAGCAACCGGGACAGGGACTACGAGCAGTACTTC,CAISNRDRDYEQYF
many,TRBV7-2,TRBJ1-1,.,TGTGCCAGCAGCTTAACCTCACGGACTGAAGCTTTCTTT,CASSLTSRTEAFF
many,TRBV12-3/TRBV12-4,TRBJ1-5,.,TGTGCCAGCAGTTTCTCCGGGCGGGAAGGCAATCAGCCCCAGCATTTT,CASSFSGREGNQPQHF
many,TRBV6-4,TRBJ2-7,TRBD1,TGTGCCACAGAGGGGGACAGATGGGTTGCCTACGAGCAGTACTTC,CATEGDRWVAYEQYF
many,TRBV30,TRBJ1-1,.,TGTGCCTGGAGTTCCCGAGACAGTTTTGAAGCTTTCTTT,CAWSSRDSFEAFF
.,TRBV7-2,TRBJ2-5,TRBD2,TGTGCCAGCAGCTTAGTACCTAGCGGGGGAGCCGGGACCCAGTACTTC,CASSLVPSGGAGTQYF
.,TRBV30,TRBJ2-2,.,TGTGCCTGGAGTCGAGGTCTAACCTGGAACACCGGGGAGCTGTTTTTT,CAWSRGLTWNTGELFF
many,TRBV6-5,TRBJ2-7,TRBD1,TGTGCCACCCGTCCCACAGGGGCCACCTGGAACGAGCAGTACTTC,CATRPTGATWNEQYF
many,TRBV28,TRBJ1-1,.,TGTGCCAGCAGTTTCCTTCCCGGGGTGAACACTGAAGCTTTCTTT,CASSFLPGVNTEAFF
many,TRBV6-1,TRBJ1-2,.,TGTGCCAGCAGCAACAGGGTTCTCTTGAATGGCTACACCTTC,CASSNRVLLNGYTF
.,TRBV27,TRBJ1-1,TRBD1,TGTGCCAGCAGTACCATGACAGGGGTGATCACTGAAGCTTTCTTT,CASSTMTGVITEAFF
many,TRBV11-3,TRBJ1-5,.,TGTGCCAGCAGCTTAGATGGTCGACTCAATCAGCCCCAGCATTTT,CASSLDGRLNQPQHF
many,TRBV20-1,TRBJ2-7,TRBD1,TGCAGTGCTAGGCCGGGACAGGGCAAGGCCTACGAGCAGTACTTC,CSARPGQGKAYEQYF
once,TRBV19,TRBJ1-5,.,TGTGCCAGTAGTTCCTCACGGAAACATCAGCCCCAGCATTTT,CASSSSRKHQPQHF
few,TRBV4-1,TRBJ1-6,.,TGCGCCAGCAGCCAAGGAAGGTGGCGGAACGTTAATTCACCCCTCCACTTT,CASSQGRWRNVNSPLHF
.,TRBV20-1,TRBJ1-5,.,TGCAGTGCTAGTATCGGGGTTCGTAGCAATCAGCCCCAGCATTTT,CSASIGVRSNQPQHF
.,TRBV30,TRBJ1-5,TRBD1,TGTGCCTGGAGTCTCGGACAGGGCAGTCAGCCCCAGCATTTT,CAWSLGQGSQPQHF
few,TRBV30,TRBJ2-5,TRBD2,TGTGCCTGGAGTGGACTAGCGGAGATGGAGACCCAGTACTTC,CAWSGLAEMETQYF
many,TRBV6-2/TRBV6-3,TRBJ1-2,TRBD1,TGTGCCAGCAGTTTCGGGACAGGCGTCACTAACTATGGCTACACCTTC,CASSFGTGVTNYGYTF
.,TRBV19,TRBJ2-5,.,TGTGCCAGTAGTATCCTGGGGGACCAAGAGACCCAGTACTTC,CASSILGDQETQYF
.,TRBV14,TRBJ1-1,TRBD1,TGTGCCAGCAGCCAAGCCTCTACGGACAGGGGGAGTACTGAAGCTTTCTTT,CASSQASTDRGSTEAFF
few,TRBV30,TRBJ1-5,.,TGTGCCTGGAGTAATGACAGGAGCTATCAGCCCCAGCATTTT,CAWSNDRSYQPQHF
.,TRBV6-1,TRBJ2-7,TRBD1,TGTGCCAGCAGGGAGGGACAGGGACTTCTGGAGCAGTACTTC,CASREGQGLLEQYF
.,TRBV28,TRBJ1-5,.,TGTGCCAGCAGACAGGCACAGCTTATAAGCAATCAGCCCCAGCATTTT,CASRQAQLISNQPQHF
many,TRBV18,TRBJ1-1,.,TGTGCCAGCTCACCACCTGACACTGAAGCTTTCTTT,CASSPPDTEAFF
many,TRBV6-1,TRBJ1-2,.,TGTGCCAGCAGAAAACAGGCACACTATGGCTACACCTTC,CASRKQAHYGYTF
.,TRBV11-2,TRBJ2-7,TRBD1,TGTGCCAGCAGCTTAGGAGGATCGGGGACAGGTGGGCAGCAGTACTTC,CASSLGGSGTGGQQYF
many,TRBV6-1,TRBJ2-7,.,TGTGCCAGCAGTGATGTAGGAGGGCCCGACTACGAGCGGTACTTC,CASSDVGGPDYERYF
many,TRBV2,TRBJ1-3,.,TGTGCCAGCAGCGGTCTGAACTCTGGAAACACCATATATTTT,CASSGLNSGNTIYF
.,TRBV12-3/TRBV12-4,TRBJ1-2,.,TGTGCCAGCAGTCACCGGAATTCAGGGCACAGCTACACCTTC,CASSHRNSGHSYTF
many,TRBV2,TRBJ2-5,.,TGTGCCAGCAGTGTCAGGCGCCAAGAGACCCAGTACTTC,CASSVRRQETQYF
.,TRBV20-1,TRBJ2-5,.,TGCAGTGCTAGCCGGGACATAGGGGAGACCCAGTACTTC,CSASRDIGETQYF
many,TRBV6-5,TRBJ1-1,.,TGTGCCAGCAGTTACTACGGCAACATGAACACTGAAGCTTTCTTT,CASSYYGNMNTEAFF